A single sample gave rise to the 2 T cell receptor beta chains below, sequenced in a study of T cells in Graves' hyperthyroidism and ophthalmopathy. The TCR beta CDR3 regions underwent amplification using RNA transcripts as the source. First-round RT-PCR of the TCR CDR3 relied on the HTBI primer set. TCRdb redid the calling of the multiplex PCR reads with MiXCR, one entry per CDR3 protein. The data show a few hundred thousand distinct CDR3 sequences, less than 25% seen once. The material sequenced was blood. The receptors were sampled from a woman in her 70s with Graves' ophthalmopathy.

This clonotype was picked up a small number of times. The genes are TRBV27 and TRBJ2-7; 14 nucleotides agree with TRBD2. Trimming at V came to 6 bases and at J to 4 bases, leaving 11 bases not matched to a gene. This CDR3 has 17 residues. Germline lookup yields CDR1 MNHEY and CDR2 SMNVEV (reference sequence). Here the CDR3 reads CASSLRGLAGEEYEQYF. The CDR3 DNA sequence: TGTGCCAGCAGCCTTAGGGGACTAGCGGGAGAAGAATACGAGCAGTACTTC.

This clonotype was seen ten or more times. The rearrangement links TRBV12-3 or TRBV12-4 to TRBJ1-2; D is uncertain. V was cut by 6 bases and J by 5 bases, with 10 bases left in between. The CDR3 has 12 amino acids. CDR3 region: CASSLLRYGYTF. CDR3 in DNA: TGTGCCAGCAGCCTACTGCGGTATGGCTACACCTTC.